The T cell receptor beta chain described here comes from a study of T cell changes during pregnancy in multiple sclerosis. The protocol was immunoSEQ multiplex PCR, while the TCRdb copy is restricted to in-frame clones and leaves out a portion. The table records 85,000 to 100,000 clones, approximately 92% of them present only once. The V segment lost 6 bases and the J segment 1 base; nucleotides outside the gene matches: 1. The germline V gene has CDR1 MNHEY and CDR2 SVGAGI. This CDR3 contains 13 residues. The source of this sequence is a female donor with multiple sclerosis, enrolled in a pregnancy study. This specimen was peripheral blood, taken after pregnancy. The J gene is TRBJ1-1, the V gene TRBV6-5, with 8 nucleotides matching TRBD1. CDR3 in amino acids: CASRGQANTEAFF. DNA of the CDR3: TGTGCCAGCAGGGGACAGGCGAACACTGAAGCTTTCTTT.